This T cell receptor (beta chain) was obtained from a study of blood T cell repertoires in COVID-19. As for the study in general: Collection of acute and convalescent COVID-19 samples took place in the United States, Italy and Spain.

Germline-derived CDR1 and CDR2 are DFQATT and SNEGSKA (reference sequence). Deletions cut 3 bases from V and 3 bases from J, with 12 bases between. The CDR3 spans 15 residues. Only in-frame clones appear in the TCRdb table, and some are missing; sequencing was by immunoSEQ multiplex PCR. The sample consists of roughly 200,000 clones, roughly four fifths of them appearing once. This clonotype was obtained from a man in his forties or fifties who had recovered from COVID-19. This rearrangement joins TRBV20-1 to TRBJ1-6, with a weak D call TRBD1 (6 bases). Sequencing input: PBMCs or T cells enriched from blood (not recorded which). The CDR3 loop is CSASDGQNYNSPLHF. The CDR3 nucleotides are TGCAGTGCTAGTGATGGACAGAACTATAATTCACCCCTCCACTTT.